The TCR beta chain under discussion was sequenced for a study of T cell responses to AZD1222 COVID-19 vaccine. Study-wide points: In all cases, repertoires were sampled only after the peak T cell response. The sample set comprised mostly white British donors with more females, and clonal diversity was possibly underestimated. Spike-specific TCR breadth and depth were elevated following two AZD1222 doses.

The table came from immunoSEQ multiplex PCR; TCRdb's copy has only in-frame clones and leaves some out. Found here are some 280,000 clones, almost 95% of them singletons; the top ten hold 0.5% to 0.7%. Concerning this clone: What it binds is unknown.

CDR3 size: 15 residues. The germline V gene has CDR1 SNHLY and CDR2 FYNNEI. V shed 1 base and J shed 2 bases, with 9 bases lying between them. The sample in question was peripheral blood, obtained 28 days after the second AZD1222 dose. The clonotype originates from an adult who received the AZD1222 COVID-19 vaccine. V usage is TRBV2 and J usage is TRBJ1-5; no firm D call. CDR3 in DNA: TGTGCCAGCAGTGAAGAGGCCCAGGGCAATCAGCCCCAGCATTTT. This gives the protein CASSEEAQGNQPQHF.